The clone carrying this T cell receptor beta chain was observed a single time. The antigen is undetermined. This record comes from a study of a mutant IDH1 vaccine in newly diagnosed glioma. On the study more broadly: The therapy given earlier, which was standard therapy, consisted of radiotherapy, temozolomide, or both, and most of the patients received both.

The time point is: week 47, end of study. The investigators gave 300 ug of mutant IDH1 20-mer peptide in each vaccine dose, together with topical imiquimod. Each of the donors came in with new WHO grade 3 or 4 astrocytomas that were IDH1-mutant and ATRX-lost. This CDR3 region has 14 residues. V lost 6 bases to trimming and J lost 3 bases, with 14 bases between them. Germline V gene sequence: CDR1 SNHLY, CDR2 FYNNEI. Measured with immunoSEQ multiplex PCR; TCRdb has only the in-frame clones, and not every one. The sample includes approximately 37,000 clones, roughly 82% of them seen just once. General study findings and limits: Detectable vaccine-induced immune responses arose in about 93% of patients.

The input for sequencing was PBMCs, taken from a glioma patient whose treatment included an IDH1 peptide vaccine. The sequence came from a man in his late teens or twenties with glioma. Some clones in this sample may be carry-over from other donors' samples. The chain joins TRBV2 to TRBJ1-2; a possible D gene is TRBD1 (5 bases). The CDR3 loop is CASRLTGVDYGYTF. The CDR3 DNA sequence: TGTGCCAGCAGGTTAACAGGCGTGGACTATGGCTACACCTTC.